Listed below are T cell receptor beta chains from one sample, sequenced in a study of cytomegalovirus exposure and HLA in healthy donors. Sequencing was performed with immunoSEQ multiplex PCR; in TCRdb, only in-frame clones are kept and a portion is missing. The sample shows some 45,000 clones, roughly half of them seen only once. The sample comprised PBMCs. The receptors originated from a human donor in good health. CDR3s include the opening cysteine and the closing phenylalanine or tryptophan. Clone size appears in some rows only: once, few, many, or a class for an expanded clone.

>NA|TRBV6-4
CASSDSGGATDTQYF
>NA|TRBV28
CASTLRSGANVLTF
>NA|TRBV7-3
CASSYAGQAFSYNEQFF
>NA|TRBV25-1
CASTKGQGDGYTF
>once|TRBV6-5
CASRPGVAGSDTQYF
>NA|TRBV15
CATSEPGVSSNQPQHF
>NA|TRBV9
CASSVEVAGVYEQYF
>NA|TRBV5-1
CASSSTGYEQYF
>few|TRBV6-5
CASSARTPPGPQHF
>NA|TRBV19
CASTDISGNTIYF
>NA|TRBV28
CASNTGGNYGYTF
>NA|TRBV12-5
CASGLGGLAGLPLEQYF
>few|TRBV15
CATSRDRRGGQETQYF
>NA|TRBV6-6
CASSIRANEQFF
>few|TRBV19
CASSRQSDNEKLFF
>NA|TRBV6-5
CARSYRGALEEKLFF
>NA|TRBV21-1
CASSKECLGATQETQYF
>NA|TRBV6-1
CASSEIVGQAYEQYF
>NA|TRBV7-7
CASSETGRETQYF
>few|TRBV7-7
CASSSGLAGAPEQFF
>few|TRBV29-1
CSVPGLATYEQYF
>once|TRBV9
CASSSRTGLNTEAFF
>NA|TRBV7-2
CASSLGSQGASPLHF
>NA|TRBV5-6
CASSPRDRGIPYF
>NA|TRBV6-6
CASSYSQNTEAFF
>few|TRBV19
CASIGSTGVPNTEAFF
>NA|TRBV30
CAWEGSGKAETQYF
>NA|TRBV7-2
CASSLVGGGVGELFF
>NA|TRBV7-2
CASSRSGAQETQYF
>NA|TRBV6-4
CASSEQRGAPDTQYF
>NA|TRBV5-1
CASSLDLATRETQYF
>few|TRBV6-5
CASRQTGTTEAFF
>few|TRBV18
CASSAGTGGVGYTF
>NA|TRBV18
CASSPPGLAQETQYF
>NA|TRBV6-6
CASRQGSTGELFF
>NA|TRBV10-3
CAISEKGQGVAEQYF
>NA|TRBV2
CASSLEGGQGAWEQYF
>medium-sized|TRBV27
CASSLKSYSGANVLTF
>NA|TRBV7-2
CASRRNPGLAAAYNEQFF
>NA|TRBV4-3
CASSQEDAGRSYEQYF
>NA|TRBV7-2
CASILGPGPTDTQYF
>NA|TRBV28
CASRLPGNTIYF
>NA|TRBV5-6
CASSLAASVYEQYF
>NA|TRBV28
CASSKTGGAIYGYTF
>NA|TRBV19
CASSMGTQTYNEQFF
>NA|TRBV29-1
CSVSSRDRYNEQFF
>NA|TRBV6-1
CASSDRTSGRALGQETQYF
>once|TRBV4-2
CASSQEEQGADQETQYF
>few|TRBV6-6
CASIGRPLSHTEAFF